This T cell receptor (beta chain) emerged from a study of T cell responses to AZD1222 COVID-19 vaccine. General study results and limits: Regions 160-218 and 743-854 dominated among vaccine-associated CD4 TCRs spanning spike. Elevations in Spike-specific TCR breadth and depth followed administration of two AZD1222 doses. Within unmutated variant regions lay the reported targets of nearly half of spike-specific TCRs.

After removal of 2 bases from V and 4 bases from J, the junction contained 4 bases not matched to a gene. The CDR3 has 14 residues. From germline, CDR1 is MNHEY and CDR2 SMNVEV (reference sequence). The sample holds a few counts of this clone. What it binds is unknown. Here immunoSEQ multiplex PCR was the method, and the copy in TCRdb shows in-frame clones only, minus some. Among tens of thousands of clones, about 88% were seen once, and the ten largest hold 7%. The genes are TRBV27 and TRBJ2-7; TRBD1 aligns across 8 bases. The sequenced sample was peripheral blood, obtained on day 0 of AZD1222 vaccination. The source is an adult in good health. The CDR3 here is CASSLQGANYEQYF. For the CDR3, the DNA is TGTGCCAGCAGTTTACAGGGGGCAAATTACGAGCAGTACTTC.